The 7 T cell receptor beta chains listed next were all sequenced from one sample in a study of response to subunit inactivated influenza vaccine. MiXCR was run by TCRdb on the RT-PCR reads, yielding one entry per CDR3 protein. Counted here are about 500,000 distinct CDR3 sequences, about 7.2% occurring once; the ten biggest clones make up 13%. The specimen comprised PBMCs from blood, sampled less than 30 months after vaccination. These receptor sequences come from a man between 45 and 75 years old who received an inactivated influenza vaccine.

V gene TRBV3-1 combines with J gene TRBJ2-3; tentatively, D is TRBD1 or TRBD2 (6 bases each). The CDR3 spans 12 residues. V was shortened by 5 bases and J by 8 bases, with 11 bases between the two germline ends. Germline-derived CDR1 and CDR2 are LGHDT and YNNKEL (reference sequence). CDR3 sequence reads: CASSKGGRTQYF. CDR3 coding DNA: TGTGCCAGCAGCAAGGGGGGTCGTACGCAGTATTTT.

This clonotype was seen a few times. The chain is built from TRBV12-3 or TRBV12-4 and TRBJ2-7, with 8 bases fitting TRBD2. CDR3 length: 15 residues. V shed 2 bases and J 3 bases; nucleotides not matched to a gene: 6. The CDR3 coding sequence is TGTGCCAGCAGTTTACGTGCGGGGGGAATCTACGAGCAGTACTTC. This encodes CASSLRAGGIYEQYF.

This clonotype was seen only a few times. The J gene is TRBJ2-3, the V gene TRBV24-1; no clear D. CDR3 length: 15 residues. Trimming removed 1 base from V and 1 base from J, with 8 bases in between. Per the germline V gene, CDR1 is KGHDR and CDR2 is SFDVKD. The CDR3 here is CATSDFNSGTDTQYF. The CDR3 bases are TGTGCCACCAGTGATTTTAATTCGGGCACAGATACGCAGTATTTT.

This clonotype was seen a handful of times. The chain uses TRBV10-3 and TRBJ2-2; unclear D gene. The germline V gene encodes CDR1 ENHRY and CDR2 SYGVKD. The CDR3 contains 13 residues. V shed 4 bases and J shed 1 base, with 4 bases lying between them. The CDR3 bases are TGTGCCATCAGTGGACTGAACACCGGGGAGCTGTTTTTT. Translated: CAISGLNTGELFF.

The chain has TRBV4-1 and TRBJ2-5; D is perhaps TRBD2 (6 bases). This CDR3 spans 15 amino acids. V was trimmed by 4 bases and J by 4 bases, leaving 16 bases between them. Germline V gives CDR1 MGHRA, CDR2 YSYEKL. In nucleotides, the CDR3 is TGCGCCAGCAGCCTCGGCCTAGCGTCGTCAGAGACCCAGTACTTC. It specifies CASSLGLASSETQYF.

This clonotype was seen a few times. This chain links TRBV18 with TRBJ2-1; 9 nucleotides align to TRBD1. Trimming took 5 bases from V and 4 from J; bases not matched to a gene: 9. This CDR3 spans 16 amino acids. Germline CDR1 is KGHSH and CDR2 is LQKENI. CDR3 in amino acids: CASSSGPGQGYNEQFF. CDR3 DNA sequence: TGTGCCAGCTCAAGCGGTCCGGGACAGGGATACAATGAGCAGTTCTTC.

This clonotype was picked up a small number of times. The chain links TRBV7-3 to TRBJ1-2; D gene unclear. V lost 4 bases, J lost 6 bases, and 12 bases lay in between. Germline CDR1 is SGHTA and CDR2 is FQGTGA. The CDR3 covers 13 residues. For the CDR3, the DNA is TGTGCCAGCAGCTCCGGCCCAAGGGATGGCTACACCTTC. Protein sequence: CASSSGPRDGYTF.